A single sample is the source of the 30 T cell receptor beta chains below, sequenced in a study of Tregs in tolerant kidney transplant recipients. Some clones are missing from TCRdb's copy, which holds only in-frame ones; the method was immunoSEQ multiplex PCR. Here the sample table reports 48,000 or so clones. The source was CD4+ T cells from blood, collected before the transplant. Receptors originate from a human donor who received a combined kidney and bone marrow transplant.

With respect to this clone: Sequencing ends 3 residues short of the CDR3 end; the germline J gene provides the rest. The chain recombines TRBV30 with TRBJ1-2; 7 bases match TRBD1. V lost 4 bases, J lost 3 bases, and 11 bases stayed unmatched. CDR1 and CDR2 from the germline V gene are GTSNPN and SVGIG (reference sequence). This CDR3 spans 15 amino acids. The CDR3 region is CAWTTRQGRDYGYTF. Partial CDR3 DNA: TGTGCCTGGACCACCAGACAGGGAAGGGACTATGGC. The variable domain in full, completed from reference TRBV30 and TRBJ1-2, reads SQTIHQWPATLVQPVGSPLSLECTVEGTSNPNLYWYRQAAGRGLQLLFYSVGIGQISSEVPQNLSASRPQDRQFILSSKKLLLSDSGFYLCAWTTRQGRDYGYTFGSGTRLTVV.

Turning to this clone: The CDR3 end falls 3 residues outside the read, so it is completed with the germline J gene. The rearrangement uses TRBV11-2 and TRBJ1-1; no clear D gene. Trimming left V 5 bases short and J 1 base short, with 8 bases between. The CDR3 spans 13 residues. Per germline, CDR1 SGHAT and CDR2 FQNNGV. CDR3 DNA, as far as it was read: TGTGCCAGCAGCATCAGGAGGAACACTGAA. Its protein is CASSIRRNTE. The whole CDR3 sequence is CASSIRRNTEAFF.

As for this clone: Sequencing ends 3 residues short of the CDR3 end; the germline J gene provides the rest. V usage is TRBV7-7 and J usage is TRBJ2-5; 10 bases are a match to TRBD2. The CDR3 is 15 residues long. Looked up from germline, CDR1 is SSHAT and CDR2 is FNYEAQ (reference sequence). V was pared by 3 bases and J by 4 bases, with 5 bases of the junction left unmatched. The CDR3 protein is CASSFLAGDGETQYF. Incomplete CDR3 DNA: TGTGCCAGCAGCTTTCTAGCGGGAGATGGAGAGACC.

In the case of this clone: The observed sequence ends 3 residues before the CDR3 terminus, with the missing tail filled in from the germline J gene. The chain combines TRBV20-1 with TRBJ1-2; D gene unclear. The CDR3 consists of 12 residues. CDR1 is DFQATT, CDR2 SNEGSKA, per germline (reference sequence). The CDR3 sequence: CSARRFPGGYTF. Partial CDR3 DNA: TGCAGTGCTAGACGTTTCCCGGGGGGC.

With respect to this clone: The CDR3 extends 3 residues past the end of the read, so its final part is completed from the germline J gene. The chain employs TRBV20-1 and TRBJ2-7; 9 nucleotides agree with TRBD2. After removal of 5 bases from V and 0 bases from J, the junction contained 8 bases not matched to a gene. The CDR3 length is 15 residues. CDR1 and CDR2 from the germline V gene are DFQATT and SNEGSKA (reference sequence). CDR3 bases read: TGCAGTGCTCACAGGACTAGCGATTACTCCTACGAG. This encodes CSAHRTSDYSYE. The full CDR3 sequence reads CSAHRTSDYSYEQYF.

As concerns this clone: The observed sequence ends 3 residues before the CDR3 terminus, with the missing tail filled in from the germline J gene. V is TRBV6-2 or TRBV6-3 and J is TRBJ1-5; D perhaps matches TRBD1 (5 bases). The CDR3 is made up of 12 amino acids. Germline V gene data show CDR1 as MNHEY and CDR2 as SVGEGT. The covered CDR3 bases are TGTGCAACCCGAAGGGGTGATCAGCCC. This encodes CATRRGDQP. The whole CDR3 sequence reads CATRRGDQPQHF.

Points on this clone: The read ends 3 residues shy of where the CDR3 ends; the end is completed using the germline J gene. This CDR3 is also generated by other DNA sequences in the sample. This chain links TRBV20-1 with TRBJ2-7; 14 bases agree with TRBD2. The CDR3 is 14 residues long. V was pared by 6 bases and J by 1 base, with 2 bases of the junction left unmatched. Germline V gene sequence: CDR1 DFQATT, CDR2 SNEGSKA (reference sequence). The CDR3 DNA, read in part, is TGCAGTGCGGGGACTAGCGGGAGATCCTACGAG. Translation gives CSAGTSGRSYE. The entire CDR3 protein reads CSAGTSGRSYEQYF.

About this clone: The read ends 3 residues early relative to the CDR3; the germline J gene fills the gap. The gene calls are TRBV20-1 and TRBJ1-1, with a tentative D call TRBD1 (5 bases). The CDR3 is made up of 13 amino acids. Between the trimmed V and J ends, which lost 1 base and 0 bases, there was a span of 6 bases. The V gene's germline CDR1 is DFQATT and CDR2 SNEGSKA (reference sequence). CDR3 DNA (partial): TGCAGTGCTAGAGGGACACTGAACACTGAA. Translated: CSARGTLNTE. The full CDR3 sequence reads CSARGTLNTEAFF.

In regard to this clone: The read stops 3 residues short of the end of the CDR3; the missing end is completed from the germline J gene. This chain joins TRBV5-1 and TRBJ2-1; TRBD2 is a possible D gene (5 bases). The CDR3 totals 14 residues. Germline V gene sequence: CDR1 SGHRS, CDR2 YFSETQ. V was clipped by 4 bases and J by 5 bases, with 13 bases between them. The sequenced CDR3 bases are TGCGCCAGCAGCGTCGGACTTACCGACAATGAG. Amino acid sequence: CASSVGLTDNE. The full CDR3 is CASSVGLTDNEQFF.

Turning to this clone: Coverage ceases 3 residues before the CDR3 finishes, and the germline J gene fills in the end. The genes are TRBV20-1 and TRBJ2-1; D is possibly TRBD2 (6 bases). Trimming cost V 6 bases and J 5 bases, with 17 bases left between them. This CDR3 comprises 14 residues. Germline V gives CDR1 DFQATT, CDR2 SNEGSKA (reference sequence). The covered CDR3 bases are TGCAGTGCCGAAGGAGGGCCTAAGGACAATGAG. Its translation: CSAEGGPKDNE. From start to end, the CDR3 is CSAEGGPKDNEQFF.

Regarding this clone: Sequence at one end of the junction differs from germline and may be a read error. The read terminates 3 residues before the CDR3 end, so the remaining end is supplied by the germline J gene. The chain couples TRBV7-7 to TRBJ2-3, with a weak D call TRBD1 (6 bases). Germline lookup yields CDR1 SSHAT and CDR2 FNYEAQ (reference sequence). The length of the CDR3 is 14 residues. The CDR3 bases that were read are TGTGCTAGCAGCTCCGGGGCAGGGGCAGATACG. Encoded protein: CASSSGAGADT. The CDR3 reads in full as CASSSGAGADTQYF.

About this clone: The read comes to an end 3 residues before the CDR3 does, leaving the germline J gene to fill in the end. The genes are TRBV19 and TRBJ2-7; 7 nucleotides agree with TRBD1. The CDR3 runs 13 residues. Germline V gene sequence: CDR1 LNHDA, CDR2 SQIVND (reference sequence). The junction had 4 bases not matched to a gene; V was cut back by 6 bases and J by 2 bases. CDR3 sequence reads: CASSVGTAYEQYF. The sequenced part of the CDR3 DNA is TGTGCCAGTAGCGTCGGGACAGCCTACGAG.

The CDR3: CASSQTGLNYEQYF. The sequenced part of the CDR3 DNA is TGTGCCAGCTCACAGACAGGGCTTAACTACGAG. The chain recombines TRBV18 with TRBJ2-7, with 7 bases matching TRBD1. From the germline J gene comes the end of the CDR3, since the read stops 3 residues before it. Unmatched junction bases numbered 6, after V lost 4 bases and J lost 3 bases. CDR3 length: 14 residues. Germline V gene lookup returns CDR1 KGHSH and CDR2 LQKENI.

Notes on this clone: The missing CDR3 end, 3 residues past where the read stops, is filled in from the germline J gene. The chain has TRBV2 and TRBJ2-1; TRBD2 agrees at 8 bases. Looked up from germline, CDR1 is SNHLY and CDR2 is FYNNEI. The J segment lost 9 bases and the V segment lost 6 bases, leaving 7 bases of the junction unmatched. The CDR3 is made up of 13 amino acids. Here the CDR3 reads CASSLGLAAEQFF. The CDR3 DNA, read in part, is TGTGCCAGCAGCCTCGGACTAGCTGCTGAG.

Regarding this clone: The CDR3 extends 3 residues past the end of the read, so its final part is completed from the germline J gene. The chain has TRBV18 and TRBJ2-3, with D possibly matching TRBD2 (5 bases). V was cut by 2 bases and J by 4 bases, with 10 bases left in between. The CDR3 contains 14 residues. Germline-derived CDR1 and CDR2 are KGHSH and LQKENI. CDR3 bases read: TGTGCCAGCTCACCATTACGGGGAGCAGATACG. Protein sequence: CASSPLRGADT. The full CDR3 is CASSPLRGADTQYF.

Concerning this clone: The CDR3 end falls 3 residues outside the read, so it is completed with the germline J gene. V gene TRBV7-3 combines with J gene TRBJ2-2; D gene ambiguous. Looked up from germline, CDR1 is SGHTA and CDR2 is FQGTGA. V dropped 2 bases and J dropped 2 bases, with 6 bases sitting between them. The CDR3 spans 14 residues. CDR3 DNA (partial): TGTGCCAGCAGCTTAGACACAAACACCGGGGAG. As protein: CASSLDTNTGE. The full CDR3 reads CASSLDTNTGELFF.

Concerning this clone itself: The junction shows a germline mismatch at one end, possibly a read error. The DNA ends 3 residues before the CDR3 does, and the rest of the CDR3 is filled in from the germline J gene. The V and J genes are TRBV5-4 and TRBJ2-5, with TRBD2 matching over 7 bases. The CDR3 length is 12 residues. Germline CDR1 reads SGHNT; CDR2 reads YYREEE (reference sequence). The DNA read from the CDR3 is TGTGCCAGCGGACTAGACCAAGCGACC. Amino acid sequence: CASGLDQAT. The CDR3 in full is CASGLDQATQYF.

The CDR3 loop reads CASSPGHSSYEQYF. The part of the CDR3 DNA that was read is TGTGCCAGCTCACCGGGACATTCCTCCTACGAG. The chain recombines TRBV18 with TRBJ2-7, with D possibly being TRBD1 (6 bases). From the germline J gene comes the end of the CDR3, since the read stops 3 residues before it. Trimming removed 3 bases from V and 0 bases from J, with 9 bases in between. This CDR3 has 14 residues. CDR1 is KGHSH, CDR2 LQKENI, per germline.

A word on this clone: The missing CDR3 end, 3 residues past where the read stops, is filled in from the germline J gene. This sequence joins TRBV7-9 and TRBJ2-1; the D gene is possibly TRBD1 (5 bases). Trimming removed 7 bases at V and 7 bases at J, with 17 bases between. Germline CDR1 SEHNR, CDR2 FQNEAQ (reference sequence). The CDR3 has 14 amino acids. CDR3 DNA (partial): TGTGCCAGCAACCATAGACAGTGGGGAAATGAG. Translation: CASNHRQWGNE. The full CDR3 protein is CASNHRQWGNEQFF.

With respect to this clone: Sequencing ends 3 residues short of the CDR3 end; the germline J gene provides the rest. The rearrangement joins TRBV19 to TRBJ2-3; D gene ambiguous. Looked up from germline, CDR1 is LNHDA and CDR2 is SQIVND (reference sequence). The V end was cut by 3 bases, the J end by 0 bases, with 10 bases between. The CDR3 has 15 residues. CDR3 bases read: TGTGCCAGTAGTATTTCAGGAACTAGCACAGATACG. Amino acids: CASSISGTSTDT. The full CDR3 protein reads CASSISGTSTDTQYF.

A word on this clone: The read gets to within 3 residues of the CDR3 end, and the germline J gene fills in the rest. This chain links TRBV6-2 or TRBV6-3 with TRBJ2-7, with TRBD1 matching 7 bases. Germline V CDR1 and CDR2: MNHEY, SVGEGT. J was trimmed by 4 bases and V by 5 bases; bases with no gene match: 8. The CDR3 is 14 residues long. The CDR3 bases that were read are TGTGCCAGCAGTATTTCGACAGGGTGGTACGAG. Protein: CASSISTGWYE. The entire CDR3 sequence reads CASSISTGWYEQYF.

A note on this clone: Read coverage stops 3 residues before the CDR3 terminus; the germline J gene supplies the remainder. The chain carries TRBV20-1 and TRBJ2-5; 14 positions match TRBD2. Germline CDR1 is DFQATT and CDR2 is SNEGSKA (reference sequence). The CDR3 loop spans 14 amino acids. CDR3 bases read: TGCAGGGGACTAGCGGGAGATTCGAAAGAGACC. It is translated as CRGLAGDSKET. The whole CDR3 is CRGLAGDSKETQYF.

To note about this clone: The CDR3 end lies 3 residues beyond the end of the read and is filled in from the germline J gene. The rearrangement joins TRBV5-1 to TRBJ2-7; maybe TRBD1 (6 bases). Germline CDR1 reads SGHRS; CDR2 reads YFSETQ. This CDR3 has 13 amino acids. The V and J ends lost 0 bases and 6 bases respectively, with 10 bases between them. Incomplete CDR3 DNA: TGCGCCAGCAGCTTGGGACAGGATTCCGAG. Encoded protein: CASSLGQDSE. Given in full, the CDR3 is CASSLGQDSEQYF.

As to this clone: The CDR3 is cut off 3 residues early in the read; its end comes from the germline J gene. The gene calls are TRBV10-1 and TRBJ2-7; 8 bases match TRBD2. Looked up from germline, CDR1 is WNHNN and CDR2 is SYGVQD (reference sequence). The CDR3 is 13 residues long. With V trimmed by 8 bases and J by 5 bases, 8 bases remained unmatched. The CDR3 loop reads CASQSGSGNEQYF. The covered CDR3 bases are TGCGCCAGCCAAAGCGGGAGCGGCAACGAG.

The chain's CDR3 is CASSLDRSGNTIYF. CDR3 DNA, as far as it was read: TGTGCCAGCAGCTTAGATCGGTCCGGAAACACC. The rearrangement joins TRBV7-9 to TRBJ1-3; D uncertain. The sequence runs out 3 residues before the end of the CDR3; the remainder is reconstructed from the germline J gene. The V gene's germline CDR1 is SEHNR and CDR2 FQNEAQ (reference sequence). Deletions cut 1 base from V and 4 bases from J, with 8 bases between. The CDR3 consists of 14 residues. The full variable domain, rest sourced from reference TRBV7-9 and TRBJ1-3, is DTGVSQNPRHKITKRGQNVTFRCDPISEHNRLYWYRQTLGQGPEFLTYFQNEAQLEKSRLLSDRFSAERPKGSFSTLEIQRTEQGDSAMYLCASSLDRSGNTIYFGEGSWLTVV.

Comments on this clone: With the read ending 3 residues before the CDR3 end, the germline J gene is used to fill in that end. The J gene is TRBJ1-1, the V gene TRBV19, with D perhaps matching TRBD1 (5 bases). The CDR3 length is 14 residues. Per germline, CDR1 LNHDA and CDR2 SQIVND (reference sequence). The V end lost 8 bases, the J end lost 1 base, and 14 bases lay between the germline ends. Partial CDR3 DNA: TGTGCCAGTGAATGGGGACTCGGGAACACTGAA. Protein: CASEWGLGNTE. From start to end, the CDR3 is CASEWGLGNTEAFF.

Partial CDR3 DNA: TGTGCCAGCAGCTTAAGCAGAGATGTCGATGAG. Translated: CASSLSRDVDE. The complete CDR3 protein is CASSLSRDVDEQFF. The chain carries TRBV7-3 and TRBJ2-1; D unresolved. The read terminates 3 residues ahead of where the CDR3 ends, so the germline J gene completes it. The germline V and J ends were trimmed by 1 base and 8 bases, with 12 bases remaining between them. Germline CDR1 and CDR2: SGHTA and FQGTGA. CDR3 size: 14 residues.

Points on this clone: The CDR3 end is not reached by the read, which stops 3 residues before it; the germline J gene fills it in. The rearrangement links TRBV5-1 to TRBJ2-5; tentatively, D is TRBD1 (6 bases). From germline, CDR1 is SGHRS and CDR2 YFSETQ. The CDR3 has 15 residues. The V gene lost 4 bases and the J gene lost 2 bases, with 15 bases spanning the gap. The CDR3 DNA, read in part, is TGCGCCAGCAGCACAGGGTCCCCCCGACAAGAGACC. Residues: CASSTGSPRQET. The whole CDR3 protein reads CASSTGSPRQETQYF. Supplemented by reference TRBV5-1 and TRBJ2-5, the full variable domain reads KAGVTQTPRYLIKTRGQQVTLSCSPISGHRSVSWYQQTPGQGLQFLFEYFSETQRNKGNFPGRFSGRQFSNSRSEMNVSTLELGDSALYLCASSTGSPRQETQYFGPGTRLLVL.

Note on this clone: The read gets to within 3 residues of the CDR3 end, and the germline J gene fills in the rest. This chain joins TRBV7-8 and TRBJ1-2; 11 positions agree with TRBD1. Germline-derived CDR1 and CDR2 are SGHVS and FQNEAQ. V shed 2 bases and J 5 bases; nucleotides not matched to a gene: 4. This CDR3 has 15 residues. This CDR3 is CASSLRTGGWYGYTF. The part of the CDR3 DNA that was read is TGTGCCAGCAGCTTAAGGACAGGGGGCTGGTATGGC.

CDR3 residues: CARKGSAGANVLTF. CDR3 bases read: TGTGCCAGAAAAGGGTCGGCTGGGGCCAACGTC. The chain couples TRBV2 to TRBJ2-6; D is unresolved. The read is 3 residues too short to cover the CDR3 end, so that end is filled in from the germline J gene. The CDR3 is made up of 14 amino acids. V lost 9 bases and J 2 bases, leaving 11 bases between the germline ends. Germline CDR1 reads SNHLY; CDR2 reads FYNNEI.